The present entry profiles one T cell receptor (beta chain) with its context. This clone was observed a handful of times. There is no known antigen for this receptor. Per-nucleotide qualities are absent, and no much larger clonotype sits a single base away. Participants in the prospective study were aged roughly 18 to 100 years, lived in about two dozen United States geographic areas, and enrolled through a virtual design. Cohort assignment in the prospective study relied on participant-reported clinical history from a screening survey and a study questionnaire. Exposed participants had been in contact, within 2 weeks of entering the study, with a person who had a PCR-confirmed or clinician-diagnosed case of COVID-19. Each participant in the prospective study had whole blood, serum and a nasopharyngeal or oropharyngeal swab collected by mobile phlebotomists. Additional blood draws and questionnaires over an approximately 2-month period could optionally be provided by prospective study participants. Before DNA extraction, blood samples from the prospective study were shipped at room temperature or frozen.

The data belong to a study of blood T cell repertoires in COVID-19 (dated by TCRdb to between 2020 and 2021). Regarding the study in general: The collaborator samples originated in the United States, Italy and Spain and spanned the acute and convalescent phases of COVID-19. The dataset comprised deeply sampled blood TCRbeta repertoires from subjects exposed to, actively infected with, or recovered from COVID-19. A freely available public database, intended as a resource for researchers studying the immune response to SARS-CoV-2, is where the repertoires were released. The prospective study material was composed of cDNA or gDNA derived from T cells, B-cell-depleted T cells, or PBMCs. HLA class I and class II types, where available, came from metadata supplied by the sample provider rather than from assay-based typing. Samples came from the ongoing ImmuneRACE study (first 160 participants) plus 1,254 subjects from 6 global collaborators. Sample metadata almost always included a de-identified subject ID, COVID-19 status, age in years and sex.

CDR1 and CDR2 are drawn from the germline V gene: SGDLS, YYNGEE. At the junction V is shortened by 2 bases and J by 7 bases; bases outside the gene matches: 8. Reading from cysteine to phenylalanine, the CDR3 counts 14 amino acids. Only the CDR3 region is kept as DNA, spanning 42 bases read in frame from base 1. Summary of the overall study and its limitations: Clinical and demographic metadata were provided uncurated, with the amount varying by source and participant.

TCRbeta CDR3 regions were amplified from genomic DNA using the immunoSEQ Assay, a bias-controlled multiplex PCR. The study's processing was this. Within the assay, amplification of reference gene primers was used to estimate how many nucleated cells each sample contained. Sequence reads were collapsed and filtered to measure the absolute abundance of every unique TCRbeta CDR3 rearrangement. For each sample, productive Simpson clonality was calculated by taking the square root of Simpson's diversity index across productive rearrangements. Held by TCRdb, this immuneACCESS table contains in-frame sequences only and omits some clones. Under half of the omission traces to an unresolved V gene where checked; the cause of the rest is unknown. D and trimming were read from the DNA, whereas the V and J calls and clone size are those reported in that table. The sample has 220,000 or so clones on record, around 91% of them singletons. About 15% of the sample belongs to the ten largest clones.

The receptor comes from a man aged 25-45 years who had been exposed to COVID-19. The chain is encoded by TRBV9 joined to TRBJ1-2, with 7 bases aligning to TRBD1. The sequencing input was PBMCs or T cells enriched from blood (not recorded which). The CDR3 sequence is CASSVRTGRGGYTF. The DNA sequence is as follows: TGTGCCAGCAGCGTTAGGACAGGCCGAGGTGGCTACACCTTC.